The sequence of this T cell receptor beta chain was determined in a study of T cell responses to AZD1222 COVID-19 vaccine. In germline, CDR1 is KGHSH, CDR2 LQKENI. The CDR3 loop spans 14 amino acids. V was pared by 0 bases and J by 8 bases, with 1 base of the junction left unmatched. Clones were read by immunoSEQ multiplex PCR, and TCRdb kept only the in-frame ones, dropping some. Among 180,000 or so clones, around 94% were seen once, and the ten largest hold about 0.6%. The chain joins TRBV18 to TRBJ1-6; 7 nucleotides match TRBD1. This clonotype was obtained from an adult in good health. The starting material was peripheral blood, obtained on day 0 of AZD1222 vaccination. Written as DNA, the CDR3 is TGTGCCAGCTCACCACCGGGACAGCATTCACCCCTCCACTTT. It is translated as CASSPPGQHSPLHF.